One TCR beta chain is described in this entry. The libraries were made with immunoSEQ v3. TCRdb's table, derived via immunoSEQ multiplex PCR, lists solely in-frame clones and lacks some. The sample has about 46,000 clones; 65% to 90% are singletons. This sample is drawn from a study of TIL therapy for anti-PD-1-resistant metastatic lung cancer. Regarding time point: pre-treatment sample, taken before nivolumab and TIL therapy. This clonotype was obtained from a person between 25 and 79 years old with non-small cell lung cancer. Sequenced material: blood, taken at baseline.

The CDR3 region is CASSQGWLGEQFF. The DNA for the CDR3 is TGTGCCAGCAGCCAAGGTTGGCTTGGCGAGCAGTTCTTC. The chain has TRBV3-1 (or the pseudogene TRBV3-2) and TRBJ2-1; the D is unclear. This CDR3 is built from 13 residues. The ends were cut back, 1 base at V and 10 bases at J, with 11 bases in the middle. From germline, CDR1 is LGHDT and CDR2 YNNKEL (reference sequence).